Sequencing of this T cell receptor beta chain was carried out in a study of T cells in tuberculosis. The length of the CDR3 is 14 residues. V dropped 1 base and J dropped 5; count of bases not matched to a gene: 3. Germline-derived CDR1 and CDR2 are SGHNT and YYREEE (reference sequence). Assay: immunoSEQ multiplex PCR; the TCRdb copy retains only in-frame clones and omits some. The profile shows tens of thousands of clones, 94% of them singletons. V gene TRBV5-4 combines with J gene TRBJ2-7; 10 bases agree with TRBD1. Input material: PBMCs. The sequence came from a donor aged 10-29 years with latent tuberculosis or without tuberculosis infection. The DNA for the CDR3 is TGTGCCAGCAGCTTGAGGGGACAGGGGCACGAGCAGTACTTC. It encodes CASSLRGQGHEQYF.